This T cell receptor (beta chain) was documented in a study of brain T cells in children with intractable seizures. Data came from immunoSEQ multiplex PCR; TCRdb stores just in-frame clones and leaves some out. The sample records around 80,000 clones, around nine tenths being singletons. With 4 bases removed from V and 0 bases from J, the gap between germline ends came to 13 bases. CDR3 length: 16 residues. Germline V gives CDR1 SEHNR, CDR2 FQNEAQ (reference sequence). The J gene is TRBJ1-5, the V gene TRBV7-9; perhaps TRBD1 as D (6 bases). This receptor was identified in a girl aged 2-10 years with Rasmussen encephalitis and intractable seizures. The source material was peripheral blood, sampled at surgery. The CDR3 nucleotides read TGTGCCAGCAGCTCCGGGACAACCGTTAGCAATCAGCCCCAGCATTTT. Protein sequence: CASSSGTTVSNQPQHF.